The 4 T cell receptor beta chains given below trace back to one sample, sequenced in a study of blood T cell repertoires in COVID-19. The repertoire was sequenced with immunoSEQ multiplex PCR; TCRdb's copy has only in-frame clones and lacks some. The sample yields 200,000 or so clones, more than 65% seen once. The source material was PBMCs or T cells enriched from blood (not recorded which). The receptor source for this set is a man aged 40-55 years who had recovered from COVID-19.

The chain links TRBV12-3 or TRBV12-4 to TRBJ1-4, with 11 bases identical to TRBD1. The trim removed 10 bases at V and 7 bases at J, leaving 5 bases unmatched. This CDR3 contains 13 residues. The CDR3 region is CATGQGAREKLFF. CDR3 nucleotides: TGTGCCACCGGACAGGGGGCGCGTGAAAAACTGTTTTTT.

This clone has just a few counts. The V and J genes are TRBV5-4 and TRBJ2-7, with TRBD1 as a possible D gene (6 bases). Germline V gene sequence: CDR1 SGHNT, CDR2 YYREEE (reference sequence). Trimming took 0 bases from V and 5 from J, leaving 15 bases between them. The CDR3 covers 15 residues. CDR3 sequence reads: CASSLGSRGTDEQYF. The CDR3 nucleotides read TGTGCCAGCAGCTTGGGGAGCAGGGGTACGGACGAGCAGTACTTC.

The chain combines TRBV5-1 with TRBJ1-2, with 8 bases fitting TRBD1. CDR3 size: 17 residues. The ends lost 0 bases at V and 7 bases at J; junction bases unmatched: 14. Looked up from germline, CDR1 is SGHRS and CDR2 is YFSETQ. CDR3 amino acids: CASSLALDREASSGYTF. For the CDR3, the DNA is TGCGCCAGCAGCTTGGCTCTGGACAGGGAAGCATCAAGTGGCTACACCTTC.

The chain carries TRBV7-2 and TRBJ2-7; 7 bases are shared with TRBD2. The germline gives CDR1 SGHTA, CDR2 FQGNSA. CDR3 length: 12 amino acids. With V trimmed by 4 bases and J by 7 bases, 4 bases remained unmatched. The CDR3 coding sequence is TGTGCCAGCAGCTCCCCGGGGGGAGAGCAGTACTTC. Translated: CASSSPGGEQYF.